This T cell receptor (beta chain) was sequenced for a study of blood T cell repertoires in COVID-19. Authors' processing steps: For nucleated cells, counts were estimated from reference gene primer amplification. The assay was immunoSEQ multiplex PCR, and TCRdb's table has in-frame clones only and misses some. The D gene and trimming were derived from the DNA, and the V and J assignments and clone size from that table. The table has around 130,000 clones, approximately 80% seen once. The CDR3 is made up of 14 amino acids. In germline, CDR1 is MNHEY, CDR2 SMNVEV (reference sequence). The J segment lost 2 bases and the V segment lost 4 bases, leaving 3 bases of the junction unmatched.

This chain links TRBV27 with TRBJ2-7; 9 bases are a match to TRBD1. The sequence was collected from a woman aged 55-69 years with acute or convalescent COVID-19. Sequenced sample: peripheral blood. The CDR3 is CASSYRTGAYEQYF. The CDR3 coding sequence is TGTGCCAGCAGTTACAGGACAGGGGCCTACGAGCAGTACTTC.